The TCR beta chain described here comes from a study of control samples from healthy donors and cancer patients. The CDR3 runs 17 residues. Germline assignment: CDR1 SGHAT and CDR2 FQNNGV. V lost 5 bases to trimming and J lost 3 bases; unmatched junction nucleotides: 8. Using immunoSEQ multiplex PCR, the repertoire was profiled, and TCRdb retains in-frame clones only, with some absent. The sample contains about 130,000 clones, nearly 90% of which appear only once. This TCR was sampled from a man between 45 and 60 years old in good health. Sequencing used blood. J is TRBJ2-7 and V is TRBV11-2; 15 bases line up with TRBD2. CDR3 sequence (DNA): TGTGCCAGCAGCGGACTAGCGGGGGGGCTTGTGCTCTACGAGCAGTACTTC. Translating gives CASSGLAGGLVLYEQYF.